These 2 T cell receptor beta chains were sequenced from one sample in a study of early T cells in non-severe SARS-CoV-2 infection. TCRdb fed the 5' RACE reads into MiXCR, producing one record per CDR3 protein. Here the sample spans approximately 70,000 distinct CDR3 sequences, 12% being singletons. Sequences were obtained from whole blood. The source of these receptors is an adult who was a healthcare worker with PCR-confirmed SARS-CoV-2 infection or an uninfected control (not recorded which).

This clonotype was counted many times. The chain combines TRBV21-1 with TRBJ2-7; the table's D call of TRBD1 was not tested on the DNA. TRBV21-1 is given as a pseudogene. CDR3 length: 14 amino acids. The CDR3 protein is CASSSPGQGYEQYF. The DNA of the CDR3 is TGTGCCAGCAGCAGCCCGGGACAGGGTTACGAGCAGTACTTC.

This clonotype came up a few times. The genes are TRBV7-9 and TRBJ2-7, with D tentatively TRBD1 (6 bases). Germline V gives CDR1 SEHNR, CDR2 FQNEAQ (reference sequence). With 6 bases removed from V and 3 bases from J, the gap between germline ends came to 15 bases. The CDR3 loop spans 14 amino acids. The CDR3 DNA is TGTGCCAGCAGATCCACAGGGATCGGCTACGAGCAGTACTTC. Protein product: CASRSTGIGYEQYF.